Reported below is one T cell receptor (beta chain). Its antigen is currently unknown. This sample stems from a study of CD8+ T cells in alopecia areata. Findings of the study overall: Persistence of many expanded lesional clones was seen in scalp and blood during tofacitinib.

The sequencing template was cDNA reverse transcribed from extracted RNA. Produced via immunoSEQ multiplex PCR; TCRdb's table is partial and in-frame only. There are 90,000 to 120,000 clones in the sample; over 80% occur only once, and over 20% lies in the top ten. The CDR3 consists of 16 residues. Germline CDR1 reads SGHNT; CDR2 reads YYREEE (reference sequence). V was trimmed by 4 bases and J by 2 bases, leaving 17 bases between them. Treatment given: oral pan-JAK inhibitor, 5-10 mg twice daily. In alopecia areata patients, both lesional scalp punch biopsies and peripheral blood were collected. The source is a human donor with alopecia areata. The sequenced sample was CD8+ T cells sorted from blood, obtained at week 24, from a patient treated with tofacitinib. This chain connects TRBV5-4 to TRBJ2-3, with D possibly matching TRBD2 (6 bases). CDR3 coding DNA: TGTGCCAGCAGCCCGCTGACGGGAGAAGTCACAGATACGCAGTATTTT. Its translation: CASSPLTGEVTDTQYF.